Listed below are T cell receptor beta chains from one sample, sequenced in a study of T cells in localized non-small cell lung cancer. Clones were sequenced by immunoSEQ multiplex PCR, and TCRdb holds only the in-frame ones, with some missing. The repertoire holds about 28,000 clones, with 85% to 90% as singletons. This material consisted of peripheral blood, taken before any cancer treatment. The receptor set was obtained from a woman aged 18 to 55 with stage I lung adenocarcinoma. Each CDR3 is given with its conserved first and last residue. The order of the fields is J gene, D gene, clone size, V gene, CDR3 DNA, CDR3 protein. A D gene is named only where the DNA matches it firmly. Rows give clone size only sometimes, using once, few, many, or a class for an expanded clone.

j_call: TRBJ2-7
d_call: NA
clone_size: NA
v_call: TRBV30
cdr3_nt: TGTGCCTGGAGCCCAGACTTCTACGAGCAGTACTTC
cdr3_aa: CAWSPDFYEQYF

j_call: TRBJ2-5
d_call: NA
clone_size: NA
v_call: TRBV5-1
cdr3_nt: TGCGCCAGCAGCTTGGCATCGGAAGAGACCCAGTACTTC
cdr3_aa: CASSLASEETQYF

j_call: TRBJ1-1
d_call: NA
clone_size: NA
v_call: TRBV5-1
cdr3_nt: TGCGCCAGCAGCTTGGTCGGGGGGAACACTGAAGCTTTCTTT
cdr3_aa: CASSLVGGNTEAFF

j_call: TRBJ2-7
d_call: TRBD2
clone_size: NA
v_call: TRBV5-4
cdr3_nt: TGTGCCAGCAGCCCATATCCTCCGGGACTATCCTACGAGCAGTACTTC
cdr3_aa: CASSPYPPGLSYEQYF

j_call: TRBJ1-4
d_call: NA
clone_size: once
v_call: TRBV4-1
cdr3_nt: TGCGCCAGCAGCCAAGCTTCGAGGGGACGGAATGAAAAACTGTTTTTT
cdr3_aa: CASSQASRGRNEKLFF

j_call: TRBJ1-2
d_call: NA
clone_size: NA
v_call: TRBV28
cdr3_nt: TGTGCCAGCAGCCCCCCCGTGATTGGCTACACCTTC
cdr3_aa: CASSPPVIGYTF

j_call: TRBJ2-2
d_call: NA
clone_size: NA
v_call: TRBV7-9
cdr3_nt: TGTGCCAGCAGCCCTACCCAGGGCCTAAACACCGGGGAGCTGTTTTTT
cdr3_aa: CASSPTQGLNTGELFF

j_call: TRBJ2-2
d_call: NA
clone_size: NA
v_call: TRBV9
cdr3_nt: TGTGCCAGCAGCGTAAGCATTACCGGGGAGCTGTTTTTT
cdr3_aa: CASSVSITGELFF

j_call: TRBJ2-7
d_call: TRBD2
clone_size: NA
v_call: TRBV11-3
cdr3_nt: TGTGCCAGCAGCTTACTAGCGGGAGGCTACGAGCAGTACTTC
cdr3_aa: CASSLLAGGYEQYF

j_call: TRBJ2-5
d_call: NA
clone_size: NA
v_call: TRBV7-7
cdr3_nt: TGTGCCAGCAGTCGAACTAGTGCGGAGACCCAGTACTTC
cdr3_aa: CASSRTSAETQYF

j_call: TRBJ2-5
d_call: NA
clone_size: NA
v_call: TRBV5-4
cdr3_nt: TGTGCCAGCAGCTTGGAACAGCAAGAGACCCAGTACTTC
cdr3_aa: CASSLEQQETQYF

j_call: TRBJ1-1
d_call: TRBD1
clone_size: NA
v_call: TRBV7-8
cdr3_nt: TGTGCCAGCAGCCCCCGGGACAGGGTCTGGACTGAAGCTTTCTTT
cdr3_aa: CASSPRDRVWTEAFF

j_call: TRBJ2-7
d_call: TRBD1
clone_size: NA
v_call: TRBV27
cdr3_nt: TGTGCCAGCGGGACAGGCGTCAACGAGCAGTACTTC
cdr3_aa: CASGTGVNEQYF

j_call: TRBJ1-1
d_call: NA
clone_size: once
v_call: TRBV18
cdr3_nt: TGTGCCAGCTCACCTTACCTGAACACTGAAGCTTTCTTT
cdr3_aa: CASSPYLNTEAFF

j_call: TRBJ1-1
d_call: NA
clone_size: NA
v_call: TRBV11-3
cdr3_nt: TGTGCCAGCAGCTTACTGACCGGACTAGCTTTCTTT
cdr3_aa: CASSLLTGLAFF

j_call: TRBJ2-5
d_call: NA
clone_size: NA
v_call: TRBV29-1
cdr3_nt: TGCAGCGTTGGGGATTCGGCGGGCCAAGAGACCCAGTACTTC
cdr3_aa: CSVGDSAGQETQYF

j_call: TRBJ1-5
d_call: TRBD1
clone_size: NA
v_call: TRBV30
cdr3_nt: TGTGCCTGGACCCGAAAACAGGGGGCTCGGCAGCCCCAGCATTTT
cdr3_aa: CAWTRKQGARQPQHF

j_call: TRBJ1-1
d_call: TRBD1
clone_size: NA
v_call: TRBV18
cdr3_nt: TGTGCCAGCTCAGAGAACAGGGGGCCATTGAACACTGAAGCTTTCTTT
cdr3_aa: CASSENRGPLNTEAFF

j_call: TRBJ2-5
d_call: NA
clone_size: NA
v_call: TRBV18
cdr3_nt: TGTGCCAGCTCACTCACCCGCCAAGAGACCCAGTACTTC
cdr3_aa: CASSLTRQETQYF

j_call: TRBJ1-1
d_call: TRBD1
clone_size: NA
v_call: TRBV28
cdr3_nt: TGTGCCAGCAGCCGTCGGACAGGGGTGAGGAACACTGAAGCTTTCTTT
cdr3_aa: CASSRRTGVRNTEAFF

j_call: TRBJ2-5
d_call: NA
clone_size: NA
v_call: TRBV21-1
cdr3_nt: TGTGCCAGCAGCAAAAACACAATCTTTGAGACCCAGTACTTC
cdr3_aa: CASSKNTIFETQYF

j_call: TRBJ1-3
d_call: NA
clone_size: NA
v_call: TRBV7-9
cdr3_nt: TGTGCCAGCAGCTTGGAGGCGTACTCTGGAAACACCATATATTTT
cdr3_aa: CASSLEAYSGNTIYF

j_call: TRBJ2-7
d_call: NA
clone_size: NA
v_call: TRBV27
cdr3_nt: TGTGCCAGCAAAGACAGGCTAACCTACGAGCAGTACTTC
cdr3_aa: CASKDRLTYEQYF

j_call: TRBJ1-2
d_call: NA
clone_size: NA
v_call: TRBV2
cdr3_nt: TGTGCCAGCAGGCTCAGGGTCGGCTACACCTTC
cdr3_aa: CASRLRVGYTF

j_call: TRBJ2-1
d_call: TRBD2
clone_size: NA
v_call: TRBV9
cdr3_nt: TGTGCCAGCAGCGAAAGCGGGAGAGGCAATGAGCAGTTCTTC
cdr3_aa: CASSESGRGNEQFF

j_call: TRBJ2-1
d_call: TRBD2
clone_size: NA
v_call: TRBV5-1
cdr3_nt: TGCGCCAGCAGCTTGGGCGGGAGGTCCTACAATGAGCAGTTCTTC
cdr3_aa: CASSLGGRSYNEQFF

j_call: TRBJ1-2
d_call: TRBD1
clone_size: NA
v_call: TRBV6-6
cdr3_nt: TGTGCCAGCAGTTACCCGGGACAGGGCGGCTACACCTTC
cdr3_aa: CASSYPGQGGYTF

j_call: TRBJ1-2
d_call: NA
clone_size: NA
v_call: TRBV28
cdr3_nt: TGTGCCAGCGTCGCAGCCGCGTCAGTGTACACCTTC
cdr3_aa: CASVAAASVYTF

j_call: TRBJ2-1
d_call: TRBD1
clone_size: NA
v_call: TRBV4-2
cdr3_nt: TGTGCCAGCAGCCAAGATCTGGCAGGGGGCTACAATGAGCAGTTCTTC
cdr3_aa: CASSQDLAGGYNEQFF

j_call: TRBJ2-1
d_call: NA
clone_size: NA
v_call: TRBV6-1
cdr3_nt: TGTGCCAGCAGTGGTACCGGGACCCACGGCAATGAGCAGTTCTTC
cdr3_aa: CASSGTGTHGNEQFF

j_call: TRBJ2-3
d_call: TRBD1
clone_size: NA
v_call: TRBV5-1
cdr3_nt: TGCGCCAGCAGCCAAACAGGGGACCACACAGATACGCAGTATTTT
cdr3_aa: CASSQTGDHTDTQYF

j_call: TRBJ2-5
d_call: TRBD2
clone_size: NA
v_call: TRBV4-2
cdr3_nt: TGTGCCAGCAGCCAGTACCTCACTAGCGGGACGCAAGAGACCCAGTACTTC
cdr3_aa: CASSQYLTSGTQETQYF

j_call: TRBJ2-1
d_call: TRBD1
clone_size: NA
v_call: TRBV28
cdr3_nt: TGTGCCAGCAGTAGCCGTTCGGACAGGGGCTTAATTGAGCAGTTCTTC
cdr3_aa: CASSSRSDRGLIEQFF

j_call: TRBJ2-5
d_call: TRBD2
clone_size: NA
v_call: TRBV28
cdr3_nt: TGTGCCAGCAGCTCAAGGACTAGCGGGACCCGTCAAGAGACCCAGTACTTC
cdr3_aa: CASSSRTSGTRQETQYF

j_call: TRBJ2-3
d_call: TRBD2
clone_size: NA
v_call: TRBV28
cdr3_nt: TGTGCCAGCAGTTACCCCTTAAGTTGGGGACTAGCGGGAGGCAACACAGATACGCAGTATTTT
cdr3_aa: CASSYPLSWGLAGGNTDTQYF

j_call: TRBJ1-2
d_call: TRBD1
clone_size: NA
v_call: TRBV6-4
cdr3_nt: TGTGCCAGCAGAGAGGGACAGGGGTTGAACTATGGCTACACCTTC
cdr3_aa: CASREGQGLNYGYTF

j_call: TRBJ2-5
d_call: TRBD2
clone_size: once
v_call: TRBV15
cdr3_nt: TGTGCCACCAGCCTCGCTCGCGCTAGCGGGTTCCAAGAGACCCAGTACTTC
cdr3_aa: CATSLARASGFQETQYF

j_call: TRBJ2-3
d_call: NA
clone_size: NA
v_call: TRBV15
cdr3_nt: TGTGCCACCAGCAGAGGGGCCTTCAGGGAGACGCAGTATTTT
cdr3_aa: CATSRGAFRETQYF

j_call: TRBJ2-3
d_call: NA
clone_size: NA
v_call: TRBV7-2
cdr3_nt: TGTGCCAGCAGCTTAGAAGGGAGTGATACGCAGTATTTT
cdr3_aa: CASSLEGSDTQYF

j_call: TRBJ2-1
d_call: NA
clone_size: NA
v_call: TRBV13
cdr3_nt: TGTGCCAGCAGCTTACAGGGTATCTCCTACAATGAGCAGTTCTTC
cdr3_aa: CASSLQGISYNEQFF

j_call: TRBJ2-7
d_call: NA
clone_size: NA
v_call: TRBV11-2
cdr3_nt: TGTGCCAGCAGCTCTTTGGAAGGCAACTACGAGCAGTACTTC
cdr3_aa: CASSSLEGNYEQYF

j_call: TRBJ2-2
d_call: NA
clone_size: NA
v_call: TRBV4-2
cdr3_nt: TGTGCCAGCAGCCCTCAGGGCCGCAACACCGGGGAGCTGTTTTTT
cdr3_aa: CASSPQGRNTGELFF

j_call: TRBJ2-2
d_call: TRBD2
clone_size: NA
v_call: TRBV29-1
cdr3_nt: TGCAGCGTCTTCCGGACTAGCGGGAGGGCCGGGGGGGAGCTGTTTTTT
cdr3_aa: CSVFRTSGRAGGELFF

j_call: TRBJ1-3
d_call: NA
clone_size: NA
v_call: TRBV30
cdr3_nt: TGTGCCTGGAGTACAGGAGGGAATGGAAACACCATATATTTT
cdr3_aa: CAWSTGGNGNTIYF

j_call: TRBJ1-4
d_call: NA
clone_size: once
v_call: TRBV28
cdr3_nt: TGTGCCAGCAGTTTTTGGGGGGTTGGTGAAAAACTGTTTTTT
cdr3_aa: CASSFWGVGEKLFF

j_call: TRBJ2-3
d_call: NA
clone_size: NA
v_call: TRBV9
cdr3_nt: TGTGCCAGCAGCGTAGATGGGGGTTCAGATACGCAGTATTTT
cdr3_aa: CASSVDGGSDTQYF

j_call: TRBJ2-3
d_call: TRBD2
clone_size: NA
v_call: TRBV7-2
cdr3_nt: TGTGCCAGCAGCTTAGCCATAGGACTAGCGGGTTTAGATACGCAGTATTTT
cdr3_aa: CASSLAIGLAGLDTQYF

j_call: TRBJ2-7
d_call: NA
clone_size: NA
v_call: TRBV6-5
cdr3_nt: TGTGCCAGCAGTTACTCGATGAATTCTCCTACGGAGCAGTACTTC
cdr3_aa: CASSYSMNSPTEQYF

j_call: TRBJ1-1
d_call: NA
clone_size: NA
v_call: TRBV2
cdr3_nt: TGTGCCAGCGACCGCCATGGCGCCGCCCCCCCGTCGGACTTT
cdr3_aa: CASDRHGAAPPSDF

j_call: TRBJ1-4
d_call: NA
clone_size: NA
v_call: TRBV5-5
cdr3_nt: TGTGCCAGCAGCCCGCAGTCATTCGTCACAACTAATGAAAAACTGTTTTTT
cdr3_aa: CASSPQSFVTTNEKLFF

j_call: TRBJ2-1
d_call: TRBD1
clone_size: NA
v_call: TRBV7-3
cdr3_nt: TGTGCCAGCAGCTTTTCCGGGACAGGGGGCGCCGCAAGGGAGCAGTTCTTC
cdr3_aa: CASSFSGTGGAAREQFF

j_call: TRBJ1-4
d_call: NA
clone_size: NA
v_call: TRBV28
cdr3_nt: TGTGCCAGCAGTCAAGGAGGGTATGAAAAACTGTTTTTT
cdr3_aa: CASSQGGYEKLFF

j_call: TRBJ1-1
d_call: NA
clone_size: NA
v_call: TRBV4-1
cdr3_nt: TGCGCCAGCAGCCCGATTGGGATCACTGAAGCTTTCTTT
cdr3_aa: CASSPIGITEAFF

j_call: TRBJ2-1
d_call: TRBD2
clone_size: NA
v_call: TRBV27
cdr3_nt: TGTGCCAGCAGTCTCCAGCTGGGGCGGGAGAAGTCTAATGAGCAGTTCTTC
cdr3_aa: CASSLQLGREKSNEQFF

j_call: TRBJ2-1
d_call: TRBD2
clone_size: NA
v_call: TRBV5-6
cdr3_nt: TGTGCCAGCAGCGTACCGACTAGCGGAGTTCAGGATGAGCAGTTCTTC
cdr3_aa: CASSVPTSGVQDEQFF